This T cell receptor beta chain was sequenced during a study of identical twins. In TCRdb, the 5' RACE reads were re-called with MiXCR into one record per CDR3 protein. The data show some 1,700,000 distinct CDR3 sequences, with about 32% seen just once and roughly 0.3% held by the top ten. V lost 5 bases and J lost 3, with 17 bases in between. There are 16 residues in the CDR3. The sample comprised cord blood. This TCR came from a newborn girl in good health. J is TRBJ1-3 and V is TRBV12-3 or TRBV12-4, with D maybe TRBD1 (6 bases). In nucleotides, the CDR3 is TGTGCCAGCAGTCCTACGGGACAAACTCTTGGAAACACCATATATTTT. This gives the protein CASSPTGQTLGNTIYF.